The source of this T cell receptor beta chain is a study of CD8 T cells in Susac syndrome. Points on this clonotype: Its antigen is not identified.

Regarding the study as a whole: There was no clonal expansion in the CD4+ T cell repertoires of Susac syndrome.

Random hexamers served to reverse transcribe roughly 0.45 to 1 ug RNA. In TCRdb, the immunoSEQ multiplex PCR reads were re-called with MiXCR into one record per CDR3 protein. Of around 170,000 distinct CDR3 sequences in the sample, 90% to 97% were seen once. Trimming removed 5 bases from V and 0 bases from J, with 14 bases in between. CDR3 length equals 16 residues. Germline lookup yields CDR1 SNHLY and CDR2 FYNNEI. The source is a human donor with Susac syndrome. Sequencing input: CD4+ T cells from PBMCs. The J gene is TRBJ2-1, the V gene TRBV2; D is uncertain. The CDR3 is CASSSPSSTSYNEQFF. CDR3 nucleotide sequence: TGTGCCAGCAGTTCCCCCTCCTCAACCTCCTACAATGAGCAGTTCTTC.